The 31 T cell receptor beta chains reported below all come from one sample, sequenced in a study of vaccination effects on CD4 cells after COVID-19. This table comes from immunoSEQ multiplex PCR, and its TCRdb copy is limited to in-frame clones, with some not included. The table records about 64,000 clones, around 82% of them present only once. The antigens these receptors bind are not known. Under the ViraFEST assay, PBMC were stimulated with viral peptide pools so that antigen-specific CD4+ T cells expanded. Sequencing was performed afterwards. Having been cultured for less than 12 days, the cells underwent CD4+ T cell isolation. The participants, recipients of two vaccine doses, got either BNT162b2 or mRNA-1273. Sample: CD4+ T cells from PBMCs cultured with HCoV-OC43 spike peptides, taken after COVID-19 vaccination. Subset described: HCoV-OC43 spike overlapping peptide pool stimulation. The receptors were gathered from a human donor who received a COVID-19 vaccine.

This chain connects TRBV6-5 to TRBJ2-5, with 7 bases aligning to TRBD2. CDR1 and CDR2 (germline): MNHEY, SVGAGI. Trimming at V came to 8 bases and at J to 4 bases, leaving 10 bases not matched to a gene. The CDR3 totals 14 residues. CDR3: CASSREAGRETQYF. CDR3 bases: TGTGCCAGCTCTCGAGAAGCGGGGCGAGAGACCCAGTACTTC.

The chain is built from TRBV29-1 and TRBJ1-2; the match to TRBD1 covers 9 bases. Trimming took 5 bases from V and 2 from J; bases not matched to a gene: 6. This CDR3 region has 14 residues. Germline CDR1 SQVTM, CDR2 ANQGSEA. CDR3: CSVQAGTGNYGYTF. Written as DNA, the CDR3 is TGCAGCGTTCAGGCTGGGACAGGGAACTATGGCTACACCTTC.

The J gene is TRBJ2-2, the V gene TRBV11-1; D gene uncertain. The germline V gene has CDR1 SGHAT and CDR2 FQDESV (reference sequence). The V end was cut by 2 bases, the J end by 0 bases, with 7 bases between. The CDR3 runs to 15 residues. For the CDR3, the DNA is TGTGCCAGCAGCTTAACGCAGGCGAACACCGGGGAGCTGTTTTTT. Translated: CASSLTQANTGELFF.

The V call is TRBV24-1, the J call TRBJ1-2; possible D gene TRBD1, 5 bases. Per germline, CDR1 KGHDR and CDR2 SFDVKD. Trimming shortened V by 4 bases and J by 7 bases, and 21 bases separated the two germline ends. The CDR3 contains 16 residues. DNA for the CDR3: TGTGCCACCAGTGACACAACATTGGGCAGGGAAGGTGGCTACACCTTC. It encodes CATSDTTLGREGGYTF.

This clone was seen only a few times. The chain couples TRBV5-1 to TRBJ1-1; 7 bases are a match to TRBD1. The V segment lost 7 bases and the J segment 7 bases; nucleotides outside the gene matches: 13. Germline loops: CDR1 SGHRS, CDR2 YFSETQ. The CDR3 covers 14 residues. The CDR3 sequence is CASEQNRGGGEAFF. As DNA, the CDR3 is TGCGCCAGCGAACAAAACAGGGGAGGAGGTGAAGCTTTCTTT. Full variable domain (missing parts from reference TRBV5-1 and TRBJ1-1): KAGVTQTPRYLIKTRGQQVTLSCSPISGHRSVSWYQQTPGQGLQFLFEYFSETQRNKGNFPGRFSGRQFSNSRSEMNVSTLELGDSALYLCASEQNRGGGEAFFGQGTRLTVV.

V gene TRBV28 combines with J gene TRBJ2-6; D not certain. This CDR3 has 15 amino acids. The germline gives CDR1 MDHEN, CDR2 SYDVKM. V gave up 7 bases and J gave up 2 bases, with 12 bases separating them. CDR3 residues: CASNKRSAGANVLTF. In DNA, the CDR3 is TGTGCCAGCAATAAGAGGAGCGCTGGGGCCAACGTCCTGACTTTC.

This chain uses TRBV6-1 with TRBJ2-1; 10 nucleotides agree with TRBD2. CDR3 size: 15 residues. Germline V gives CDR1 MNHNS, CDR2 SASEGT. V trimming: 3 bases; J trimming: 14 bases; junction bases outside the gene matches: 13. As DNA, the CDR3 is TGTGCCAGCAGTGATGGCGGAGAGCGGGGGGGCCTAAAGTTCTTC. This encodes CASSDGGERGGLKFF.

The chain has TRBV10-1 and TRBJ2-2, with D possibly TRBD1 on 6 matching bases. Trimming removed 3 bases at V and 0 bases at J, with 11 bases between. Germline V gives CDR1 WNHNN, CDR2 SYGVQD (reference sequence). The CDR3 has 16 residues. The DNA of the CDR3 is TGCGCCAGCAGTGACCTGACAGGCCCGAACACCGGGGAGCTGTTTTTT. The encoded protein is CASSDLTGPNTGELFF.

V gene TRBV7-2 combines with J gene TRBJ2-3; D gene uncertain. V was trimmed by 0 bases and J by 0 bases, leaving 4 bases between them. Per germline, CDR1 SGHTA and CDR2 FQGNSA. The CDR3 spans 14 residues. The CDR3 DNA follows: TGTGCCAGCAGCTTAGCACAGAGCACAGATACGCAGTATTTT. Its protein product is CASSLAQSTDTQYF.

The rearrangement uses TRBV30 and TRBJ1-2; D gene uncertain. CDR3 size: 14 residues. The germline V gene encodes CDR1 GTSNPN and CDR2 SVGIG (reference sequence). The V gene lost 0 bases and the J gene lost 2 bases, with 10 bases spanning the gap. The CDR3 protein is CAWSVSELNYGYTF. CDR3 nucleotide sequence: TGTGCCTGGAGTGTATCGGAGTTAAACTATGGCTACACCTTC.

The chain couples TRBV5-1 to TRBJ1-2; no definite D call. The CDR3 is 14 amino acids. Per the germline V gene, CDR1 is SGHRS and CDR2 is YFSETQ. V lost 0 bases and J lost 8, with 14 bases in between. As DNA, the CDR3 is TGCGCCAGCAGCTTGGTAGGCACCGACAAGGGCTACACCTTC. This encodes CASSLVGTDKGYTF.

The chain has TRBV6-1 and TRBJ1-2; 7 nucleotides line up with TRBD1. Unmatched junction bases numbered 11, after V lost 4 bases and J lost 3 bases. The germline gives CDR1 MNHNS, CDR2 SASEGT. CDR3 length: 16 residues. CDR3 sequence (DNA): TGTGCCAGCAGTGGGGGTCCCGGACAGGAGCACTATGGCTACACCTTC. Translated: CASSGGPGQEHYGYTF.

This clone was counted a single time. The rearrangement joins TRBV10-1 to TRBJ1-2; the D gene is possibly TRBD1 (5 bases). The V end was cut by 0 bases, the J end by 10 bases, with 15 bases between. Germline CDR1 is WNHNN and CDR2 is SYGVQD (reference sequence). The CDR3 sequence is 14 residues long. CDR3 nucleotides: TGCGCCAGCAGTGAGTCTCGGGGCTTGAGCGCCTACACCTTC. This sequence encodes CASSESRGLSAYTF.

In this sample, this clone turned up a few times. The chain recombines TRBV12-3 or TRBV12-4 with TRBJ1-2; D remains unclear. Trimming stripped 3 bases from V and 7 bases from J, with 12 bases between. The CDR3 loop spans 13 amino acids. This chain's CDR3 is CASSFLDGLGYTF. CDR3 coding DNA: TGTGCCAGCAGTTTCCTGGACGGGCTTGGCTACACCTTC.

This chain links TRBV6-1 with TRBJ2-1; perhaps TRBD1 as D (6 bases). This CDR3 has 15 residues. Trimming took off 3 bases at V and 7 bases at J, with 16 bases between the two ends. Germline assignment: CDR1 MNHNS and CDR2 SASEGT. This CDR3 reads CASSESQGFWNEQFF. For the CDR3, the DNA is TGTGCCAGCAGTGAGTCCCAGGGGTTTTGGAATGAGCAGTTCTTC.

The chain joins TRBV11-3 to TRBJ2-1; D remains unclear. Trimming pared 1 base from V and 10 bases from J, leaving 14 bases between. The CDR3 has 14 amino acids. In germline, CDR1 is SGHNT, CDR2 YENEEA. CDR3 sequence reads: CASSLGVGLDEQFF. CDR3 nucleotide sequence: TGTGCCAGCAGCTTAGGGGTGGGGTTAGACGAGCAGTTCTTC.

The genes are TRBV7-2 and TRBJ1-6, with a possible D match to TRBD1 (5 bases). The germline V and J ends were trimmed by 5 bases and 9 bases, with 17 bases remaining between them. CDR1 is SGHTA, CDR2 FQGNSA, per germline. This CDR3 contains 15 residues. In nucleotides, the CDR3 is TGTGCCAGCAGCCGCGTTTCTCAGCAGGGTTCACCCCTCCACTTT. Its protein is CASSRVSQQGSPLHF.

V and J are TRBV28 and TRBJ1-2; D is ambiguous. Germline CDR1 reads MDHEN; CDR2 reads SYDVKM. V lost 5 bases and J 6 bases, leaving 10 bases between the germline ends. The CDR3 extends over 12 amino acids. CDR3 amino acids: CASSPDRNGYTF. The DNA of the CDR3 is TGTGCCAGCAGTCCGGATCGAAATGGCTACACCTTC.

The chain is built from TRBV12-3 or TRBV12-4 and TRBJ2-2; no firm D call. The CDR3 runs 11 residues. Trimming took off 4 bases at V and 3 bases at J, with 0 bases between the two ends. The CDR3 DNA reads as TGTGCCAGCAGTTACACCGGGGAGCTGTTTTTT. Translated, it gives CASSYTGELFF.

The chain employs TRBV12-5 and TRBJ1-6, with D maybe TRBD1 (5 bases). This CDR3 comprises 16 residues. V lost 0 bases and J lost 11, with 17 bases in between. Looked up from germline, CDR1 is LGHNT and CDR2 is FRNRAP. CDR3 sequence reads: CASGLVLGRDQAPLHF. CDR3 in DNA: TGTGCTAGTGGTTTGGTACTGGGCAGGGACCAGGCACCCCTCCACTTT.

J is TRBJ1-1 and V is TRBV7-2; 7 bases line up with TRBD1. Losses at the gene ends were 7 bases for V and 0 bases for J; bases not matched to a gene: 8. CDR3 length: 15 residues. Germline-derived CDR1 and CDR2 are SGHTA and FQGNSA. The CDR3 here is CASTFQGGMNTEAFF. CDR3 bases: TGTGCCAGCACCTTCCAGGGGGGTATGAACACTGAAGCTTTCTTT. Full variable domain (remainder filled in from reference TRBV7-2 and TRBJ1-1): GAGVSQSPSNKVTEKGKDVELRCDPISGHTALYWYRQSLGQGLEFLIYFQGNSAPDKSGLPSDRFSAERTGGSVSTLTIQRTQQEDSAVYLCASTFQGGMNTEAFFGQGTRLTVV.

This rearrangement joins TRBV24-1 to TRBJ2-3, with D possibly being TRBD2 (5 bases). Per the germline V gene, CDR1 is KGHDR and CDR2 is SFDVKD. V lost 4 bases and J 2 bases, leaving 18 bases between the germline ends. CDR3 size: 17 residues. CDR3 bases: TGTGCCACCAGTGACCTCGGTAGGGCGGGTAACACAGATACGCAGTATTTT. Protein product: CATSDLGRAGNTDTQYF.

The gene calls are TRBV4-1 and TRBJ2-7, with D possibly matching TRBD2 (5 bases). V was pared by 6 bases and J by 3 bases, with 15 bases between. From germline, CDR1 is MGHRA and CDR2 YSYEKL. There are 14 residues in the CDR3. CDR3 residues: CASRLQLGGYEQYV. In nucleotides, the CDR3 is TGCGCCAGCAGACTCCAACTAGGAGGCTACGAGCAGTACGTC.

As regards this clone: One end of the junction does not line up with germline, which may come from a read error. The chain employs TRBV5-4 and TRBJ2-1, with 9 positions matching TRBD1. This CDR3 region has 12 residues. The germline V gene has CDR1 SGHNT and CDR2 YYREEE (reference sequence). This chain's CDR3 is CASSLDRGEQFF. In DNA form, the CDR3 reads TGTGCCAGCAGTTTGGACAGGGGAGAGCAGTTCTTC.

The J gene is TRBJ1-5, the V gene TRBV5-1, with 10 bases aligning to TRBD1. Losses at the gene ends were 4 bases for V and 5 bases for J; bases not matched to a gene: 3. CDR3 size: 14 residues. Looked up from germline, CDR1 is SGHRS and CDR2 is YFSETQ. The DNA of the CDR3 is TGCGCCAGCAGCGGAGGGACAGGGGATCAGCCCCAGCATTTT. It codes for CASSGGTGDQPQHF. Full variable domain (rest looked up from reference TRBV5-1 and TRBJ1-5): KAGVTQTPRYLIKTRGQQVTLSCSPISGHRSVSWYQQTPGQGLQFLFEYFSETQRNKGNFPGRFSGRQFSNSRSEMNVSTLELGDSALYLCASSGGTGDQPQHFGDGTRLSIL.

The chain has TRBV6-5 and TRBJ1-2; TRBD1 agrees at 8 bases. V trimming: 6 bases; J trimming: 4 bases; junction bases outside the gene matches: 10. Germline lookup yields CDR1 MNHEY and CDR2 SVGAGI. This CDR3 has 15 amino acids. Here the CDR3 reads CASRPQGARGYGYTF. DNA for the CDR3: TGTGCCAGCAGGCCTCAGGGGGCGCGAGGCTATGGCTACACCTTC.

The chain carries TRBV10-1 and TRBJ2-1; D is uncertain. The CDR3 consists of 13 residues. V lost 6 bases, J lost 7 bases, and 13 bases lay in between. In germline, CDR1 is WNHNN, CDR2 SYGVQD (reference sequence). The CDR3 region is CASSDRSVNEQFF. The CDR3 nucleotides read TGCGCCAGCAGCGACCGATCGGTGAATGAGCAGTTCTTC.

The rearrangement joins TRBV7-6 to TRBJ2-7; no definite D call. The V and J ends lost 1 base and 4 bases respectively, with 8 bases between them. CDR1 and CDR2 (germline): SGHVS, FNYEAQ. The CDR3 extends over 13 amino acids. This CDR3 reads CASSLGPDYEQYV. The CDR3 DNA is TGTGCCAGCAGCTTAGGTCCGGATTACGAGCAGTACGTC.

The chain has TRBV18 and TRBJ2-1, with a possible D match to TRBD1 (5 bases). Germline loops: CDR1 KGHSH, CDR2 LQKENI. Trimming stripped 1 base from V and 1 base from J, with 8 bases between. The CDR3 consists of 15 residues. Here the CDR3 DNA reads TGTGCCAGCTCACCACGCAGGGAATCCTACAATGAGCAGTTCTTC. Translated, it gives CASSPRRESYNEQFF.

The chain uses TRBV4-3 and TRBJ1-5; D gene unclear. The ends were cut back, 0 bases at V and 2 bases at J, with 11 bases in the middle. This CDR3 region has 16 residues. The V gene's germline CDR1 is LGHNA and CDR2 YSLEER. For the CDR3, the DNA is TGCGCCAGCAGCCAAGATAGGGCAGTAGGCAATCAGCCCCAGCATTTT. Its translation: CASSQDRAVGNQPQHF.

There are a few counts of this clone. The genes are TRBV27 and TRBJ2-3, with D maybe TRBD2 (5 bases). The CDR3 runs to 14 residues. From germline, CDR1 is MNHEY and CDR2 SMNVEV (reference sequence). The ends were cut back, 6 bases at V and 3 bases at J, with 13 bases in the middle. The CDR3 nucleotides read TGTGCCAGCAGCCTCGTGAGGGCGACAGATACGCAGTATTTT. Protein product: CASSLVRATDTQYF.